This T cell receptor beta chain was retrieved from a study of T cell clones after liver transplantation. As for the study in general: A pre-transplant mixed lymphocyte reaction with TCRbeta sequencing defined graft-donor-reactive clones followed in post-transplant blood.

TCRdb's table, derived via immunoSEQ multiplex PCR, lists solely in-frame clones and lacks some. The sample carries 95,000 to 110,000 clones, 75% to 85% recorded once. The TCR comes from a human donor who received a liver transplant. The specimen was CD4+ T cells from blood, collected before liver transplant.

In DNA, the CDR3 is TGTGCCAGCAGCTTAGTGGCAGTCTATAGTCAGCCCCAGCATTTT. Translated, it gives CASSLVAVYSQPQHF. The chain is built from TRBV7-8 and TRBJ1-5; no firm D call. Germline V gene sequence: CDR1 SGHVS, CDR2 FQNEAQ. V lost 1 base and J 6 bases, leaving 13 bases between the germline ends. This CDR3 spans 15 amino acids.